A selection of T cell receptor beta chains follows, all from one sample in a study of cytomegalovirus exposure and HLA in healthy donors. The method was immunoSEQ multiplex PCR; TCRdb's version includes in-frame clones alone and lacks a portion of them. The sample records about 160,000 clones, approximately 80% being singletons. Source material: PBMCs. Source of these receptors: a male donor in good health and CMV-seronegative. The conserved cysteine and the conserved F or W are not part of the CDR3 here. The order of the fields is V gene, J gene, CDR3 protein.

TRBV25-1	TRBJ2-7	ASSATIAGFHEQY
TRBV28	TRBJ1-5	ASSGGQGTASYSNQPQH
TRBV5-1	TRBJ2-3	ASSYPSTDTQY
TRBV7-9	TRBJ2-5	ASSPFGGQETQY
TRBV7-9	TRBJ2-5	ASSSGLAVMGETQY
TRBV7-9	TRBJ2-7	ASSLQGIYYEQY
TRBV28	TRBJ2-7	ASSFSGRAGDEQY
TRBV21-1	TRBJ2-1	ASSKEGVGEQF
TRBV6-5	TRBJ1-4	ASSSFTGNEKLF
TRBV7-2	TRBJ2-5	ASSLVAGAETQY
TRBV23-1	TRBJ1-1	ASSHGQENTEAF
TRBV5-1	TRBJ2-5	ASSHSGVQETQY
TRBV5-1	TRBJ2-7	ASSLVEGLPAYEQY
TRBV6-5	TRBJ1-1	ASSYSRQGVSEAF
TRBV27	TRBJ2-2	ASSPPWDRGKNPGELF
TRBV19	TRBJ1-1	ASSTGTGVEAF
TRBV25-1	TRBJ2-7	ASTGQRGEQY
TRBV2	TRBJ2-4	ASSLRSLQAKNIQY
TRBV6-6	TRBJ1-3	ASSYDSISGNTIY
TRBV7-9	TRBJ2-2	ASSQFGDTGELF
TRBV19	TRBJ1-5	ASHRQGNQPQH
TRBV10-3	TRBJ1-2	AISAQGSGYT
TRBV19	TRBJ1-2	ASSHRGDYGYT
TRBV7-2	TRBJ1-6	ASSTWADLNSPLH
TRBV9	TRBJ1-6	ASSVEGRGDSPLH
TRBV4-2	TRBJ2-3	ASSQGQGGTDTQY
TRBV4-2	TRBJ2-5	ASSQETAGETQY
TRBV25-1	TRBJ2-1	ASSGMSGRYEQF
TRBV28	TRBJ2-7	ASSSSYEQY
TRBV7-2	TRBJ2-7	ASSSNSGFNYEQY
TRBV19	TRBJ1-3	ASWTPRSGNTIY
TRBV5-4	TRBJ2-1	ASSSSGGGREQF
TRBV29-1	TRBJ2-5	SVDGGGIGETQY
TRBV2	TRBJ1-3	ASGQEYGNTIY
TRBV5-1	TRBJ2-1	ASRVLAGGSLSEQF
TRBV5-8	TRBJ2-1	ASSLGGLAASSYNEQF
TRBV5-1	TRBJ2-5	ASSLAMGGETQY
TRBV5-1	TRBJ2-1	ASSLESVYNEQF
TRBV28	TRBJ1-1	ASIQFVMNTEAF
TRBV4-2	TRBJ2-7	ASSQLGTGTGFYEQY
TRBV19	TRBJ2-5	ASGRVQETQY
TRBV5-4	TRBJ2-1	ASSTTTGGAENEQF
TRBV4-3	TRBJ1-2	ASSQALGHT
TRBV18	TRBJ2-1	ASSGMGGALNEQF
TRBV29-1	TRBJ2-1	SVFGRDRDEQF